One sample yielded the 24 T cell receptor beta chains listed below, sequenced in a study of cytomegalovirus exposure and HLA in healthy donors. Libraries were prepared by immunoSEQ multiplex PCR; TCRdb keeps only in-frame clonotypes and omits some of them. The table records roughly 60,000 clones, roughly nine tenths of them present only once. Source material: PBMCs. Receptors were obtained from a woman under 30 in good health and CMV-seronegative.

V and J are TRBV28 and TRBJ2-3; 7 positions agree with TRBD2. V trimming: 3 bases; J trimming: 4 bases; junction bases outside the gene matches: 10. CDR1 is MDHEN and CDR2 is SYDVKM in the germline V gene. This CDR3 has 16 amino acids. The CDR3 loop reads CASSFFRGGRPDTQYF. Here the CDR3 DNA reads TGTGCCAGCAGTTTTTTCCGGGGCGGGAGACCAGATACGCAGTATTTT.

This clone was detected only a few times. The chain carries TRBV28 and TRBJ2-7, with 7 bases aligning to TRBD1. CDR3 length: 12 residues. Looked up from germline, CDR1 is MDHEN and CDR2 is SYDVKM. V dropped 6 bases and J dropped 4; count of bases not matched to a gene: 3. CDR3 loop: CASRLTGYEQYF. Here the CDR3 DNA reads TGTGCCAGCAGATTGACAGGGTACGAGCAGTACTTC.

This clone was seen only a few times. The chain has TRBV28 and TRBJ2-7; TRBD1 matches 8 bases. Losses at the gene ends were 6 bases for V and 2 bases for J; bases not matched to a gene: 3. The CDR3 consists of 13 residues. Per germline, CDR1 MDHEN and CDR2 SYDVKM. The CDR3 protein is CASSWTGPYEQYF. CDR3 nucleotide sequence: TGTGCCAGCAGCTGGACAGGGCCCTACGAGCAGTACTTC. Full variable domain (rest looked up from reference TRBV28 and TRBJ2-7): DVKVTQSSRYLVKRTGEKVFLECVQDMDHENMFWYRQDPGLGLRLIYFSYDVKMKEKGDIPEGYSVSREKKERFSLILESASTNQTSMYLCASSWTGPYEQYFGPGTRLTVT.

This chain connects TRBV2 to TRBJ1-2; D gene uncertain. This CDR3 contains 13 residues. CDR1 is SNHLY, CDR2 FYNNEI, per germline. V was shortened by 2 bases and J by 4 bases, with 8 bases between the two germline ends. CDR3 in DNA: TGTGCCAGCAGTGAAAGCCAGGCCTATGGCTACACCTTC. Amino acid sequence: CASSESQAYGYTF.

This clone has only one observation. The chain carries TRBV11-3 and TRBJ1-1; 12 nucleotides match TRBD1. J gave up 11 bases and V 5 bases, and 6 bases lay outside the gene matches. The CDR3 is 13 residues long. Germline V lookup: CDR1 SGHNT, CDR2 YENEEA. The CDR3 loop is CASSLGTGGMAFF. CDR3 nucleotides: TGTGCCAGCAGCCTCGGGACAGGGGGCATGGCTTTCTTT.

The chain uses TRBV28 and TRBJ2-3; D unresolved. Germline V gives CDR1 MDHEN, CDR2 SYDVKM. Trimming left V 0 bases short and J 2 bases short, with 12 bases between. This CDR3 region has 16 residues. CDR3 sequence reads: CASSLWRIKFTDTQYF. For the CDR3, the DNA is TGTGCCAGCAGTTTATGGCGAATTAAGTTCACAGATACGCAGTATTTT.

This chain links TRBV9 with TRBJ2-3, with 8 bases fitting TRBD2. Losses at the gene ends were 4 bases for V and 0 bases for J; bases not matched to a gene: 4. The CDR3 totals 15 residues. CDR1 and CDR2 from the germline V gene are SGDLS and YYNGEE. The DNA of the CDR3 is TGTGCCAGCAGCACCAGCGGGAGCAGCACAGATACGCAGTATTTT. Amino acids: CASSTSGSSTDTQYF.

CDR3 bases: TGTGCCAGCGCGGACAGCTCCTACAATGAGCAGTTCTTC. The encoded protein is CASADSSYNEQFF. V is TRBV5-4 and J is TRBJ2-1; weak D call: TRBD1 (6 bases). This CDR3 is built from 13 residues. Trimming took 7 bases from V and 0 from J, leaving 8 bases between them. Germline CDR1 reads SGHNT; CDR2 reads YYREEE (reference sequence).

About this clone: A junction boundary mismatches the germline segment, possibly from a read error. The rearrangement joins TRBV7-7 to TRBJ2-2; 8 nucleotides match TRBD1. This CDR3 is built from 15 residues. Germline assignment: CDR1 SSHAT and CDR2 FNYEAQ (reference sequence). CDR3 DNA sequence: TGTGCTAGCAGCTTAGGGACAGGCAATATCGGGGAGCTGTTTTTT. Translating it yields CASSLGTGNIGELFF.

The chain employs TRBV28 and TRBJ1-5; the D gene is possibly TRBD1 (5 bases). The CDR3 is 16 residues long. The germline CDR1 and CDR2 sequences are MDHEN and SYDVKM. Trimming removed 2 bases from V and 3 bases from J, with 14 bases in between. The CDR3 is CASSLRGEGVNQPQHF. CDR3 coding DNA: TGTGCCAGCAGTTTACGGGGGGAGGGTGTCAATCAGCCCCAGCATTTT.

The chain combines TRBV6-5 with TRBJ2-1, with D maybe TRBD2 (6 bases). Germline lookup yields CDR1 MNHEY and CDR2 SVGAGI. Trimming removed 0 bases from V and 9 bases from J, with 18 bases in between. This CDR3 has 16 amino acids. The CDR3 region has the DNA TGTGCCAGCAGTTACTCGTCGACTAGGGCCATCGGTGAGCAGTTCTTC. It yields the protein CASSYSSTRAIGEQFF.

V is TRBV6-6 and J is TRBJ1-5; D is perhaps TRBD1 (5 bases). Germline lookup yields CDR1 MNHNY and CDR2 SVGAGI (reference sequence). V dropped 6 bases and J dropped 1 base, with 7 bases sitting between them. The CDR3 has 13 residues. The CDR3 DNA reads TGTGCCAGCAGCCACAGGAGCAATCAGCCCCAGCATTTT. This sequence encodes CASSHRSNQPQHF.

V usage is TRBV4-3 and J usage is TRBJ2-1; 9 bases fit TRBD2. Germline V gene sequence: CDR1 LGHNA, CDR2 YSLEER. CDR3 length equals 15 residues. V lost 3 bases to trimming and J lost 5 bases; unmatched junction nucleotides: 5. CDR3 region: CASSQREGAHNEQFF. For the CDR3, the DNA is TGCGCCAGCAGCCAGCGGGAGGGGGCCCACAATGAGCAGTTCTTC.

This clone was observed once. The CDR3 sequence is CASSPQVGFARGELFF. DNA for the CDR3: TGTGCCAGCAGCCCACAGGTGGGGTTCGCCAGAGGGGAGCTGTTTTTT. The chain uses TRBV4-2 and TRBJ2-2, with a weak D call TRBD1 (5 bases). The CDR3 spans 16 residues. V was cut by 4 bases and J by 8 bases, with 20 bases left in between. Per the germline V gene, CDR1 is LGHNA and CDR2 is YNFKEQ.

The rearrangement uses TRBV25-1 and TRBJ1-1; no firm D call. This CDR3 is 15 amino acids long. The germline gives CDR1 MGHDK, CDR2 SYGVNS. Between the trimmed V and J ends, which lost 6 bases and 0 bases, there was a span of 14 bases. The CDR3 DNA reads TGTGCCAGCAGCCCTCTCAGGCCTATGAACACTGAAGCTTTCTTT. Its protein product is CASSPLRPMNTEAFF.

The genes are TRBV5-5 and TRBJ2-5, with 7 bases lining up with TRBD1. The CDR3 is 14 amino acids. The J segment lost 3 bases and the V segment lost 0 bases, leaving 2 bases of the junction unmatched. Germline loops: CDR1 SGHKS, CDR2 YYEKEE (reference sequence). The CDR3 DNA reads as TGTGCCAGCAGCTTGGGGGGGACAGAAGAGACCCAGTACTTC. It is translated as CASSLGGTEETQYF.

The chain employs TRBV29-1 and TRBJ2-1; 9 bases align to TRBD1. Losses at the gene ends were 3 bases for V and 0 bases for J; bases not matched to a gene: 3. This CDR3 has 15 amino acids. The germline V gene encodes CDR1 SQVTM and CDR2 ANQGSEA. CDR3 in amino acids: CSVDQTGGSYNEQFF. CDR3 nucleotides: TGCAGCGTTGACCAGACAGGGGGCTCCTACAATGAGCAGTTCTTC.

The chain recombines TRBV9 with TRBJ2-1; TRBD2 matches 8 bases. The CDR3 has 14 residues. J lost 10 bases, V lost 2 bases, and 8 bases had no gene match. Germline CDR1 reads SGDLS; CDR2 reads YYNGEE. The CDR3 nucleotides are TGTGCCAGCAGCGTGACGGGAGGGCCTTGGGAGCAGTTCTTC. It encodes CASSVTGGPWEQFF.

The V gene is TRBV15, the J gene TRBJ2-1, with 7 positions matching TRBD2. Per the germline V gene, CDR1 is LNHNV and CDR2 is YYDKDF (reference sequence). The junction had 11 bases not matched to a gene; V was cut back by 6 bases and J by 15 bases. The CDR3 sequence is 12 residues long. The DNA for the CDR3 is TGTGCCACCAGTGGATGGGCGACTAGCCCGTTCTTC. Its translation: CATSGWATSPFF.

V is TRBV7-2 and J is TRBJ2-5, with 7 bases that match TRBD1. This CDR3 contains 15 residues. J gave up 3 bases and V 1 base, and 5 bases lay outside the gene matches. Looked up from germline, CDR1 is SGHTA and CDR2 is FQGNSA. CDR3 sequence (DNA): TGTGCCAGCAGCTTAGTTTGGGGACAGAAAGAGACCCAGTACTTC. Its translation is CASSLVWGQKETQYF.

The chain is built from TRBV6-4 and TRBJ2-3, with a tentative D call TRBD1 (6 bases). CDR1 and CDR2 (germline): MRHNA, SNTAGT. Trimming removed 2 bases at V and 1 base at J, with 10 bases between. The CDR3 loop spans 15 amino acids. CDR3 loop: CASSDGPGGTDTQYF. As DNA, the CDR3 is TGTGCCAGCAGTGACGGTCCAGGGGGCACAGATACGCAGTATTTT.

The chain combines TRBV18 with TRBJ2-3; the match to TRBD2 covers 12 bases. The CDR3 loop spans 16 amino acids. Germline V gene lookup returns CDR1 KGHSH and CDR2 LQKENI. J gave up 3 bases and V 4 bases, and 5 bases lay outside the gene matches. CDR3 residues: CASSRRTSGITDTQYF. Here the CDR3 DNA reads TGTGCCAGCTCACGGAGGACTAGCGGGATTACAGATACGCAGTATTTT.

This clone came up once. Relative to the germline gene, one junction end is altered; a read error may explain this. V gene TRBV7-7 combines with J gene TRBJ2-1; D perhaps matches TRBD1 (6 bases). This CDR3 contains 15 residues. Germline lookup yields CDR1 SSHAT and CDR2 FNYEAQ (reference sequence). This CDR3 is CASSQGHPSNNEQFF. CDR3 DNA sequence: TGTGCTAGCAGCCAGGGACATCCGTCAAACAATGAGCAGTTCTTC.

The table lists this clone with a few counts. The rearrangement joins TRBV28 to TRBJ2-3; D might be TRBD2 (6 bases). From germline, CDR1 is MDHEN and CDR2 SYDVKM. Deletions cut 3 bases from V and 4 bases from J, with 11 bases between. The CDR3 loop spans 14 amino acids. CDR3 DNA sequence: TGTGCCAGCAGTTTTGGGAGGACTGCAGATACGCAGTATTTT. Translation gives CASSFGRTADTQYF.